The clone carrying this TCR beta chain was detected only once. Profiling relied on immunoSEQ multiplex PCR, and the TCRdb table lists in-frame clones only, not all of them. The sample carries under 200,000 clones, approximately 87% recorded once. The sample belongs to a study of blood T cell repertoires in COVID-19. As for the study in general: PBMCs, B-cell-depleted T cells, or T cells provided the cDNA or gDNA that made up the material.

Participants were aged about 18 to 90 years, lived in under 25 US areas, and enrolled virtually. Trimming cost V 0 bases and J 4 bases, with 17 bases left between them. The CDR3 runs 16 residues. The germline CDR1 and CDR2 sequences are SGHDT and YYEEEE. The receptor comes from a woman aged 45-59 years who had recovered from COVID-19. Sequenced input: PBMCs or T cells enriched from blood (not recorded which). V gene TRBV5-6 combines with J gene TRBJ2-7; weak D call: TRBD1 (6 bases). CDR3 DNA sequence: TGTGCCAGCAGCTTGGGGTTCACAGGGACCTCATACGAGCAGTACTTC. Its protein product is CASSLGFTGTSYEQYF.